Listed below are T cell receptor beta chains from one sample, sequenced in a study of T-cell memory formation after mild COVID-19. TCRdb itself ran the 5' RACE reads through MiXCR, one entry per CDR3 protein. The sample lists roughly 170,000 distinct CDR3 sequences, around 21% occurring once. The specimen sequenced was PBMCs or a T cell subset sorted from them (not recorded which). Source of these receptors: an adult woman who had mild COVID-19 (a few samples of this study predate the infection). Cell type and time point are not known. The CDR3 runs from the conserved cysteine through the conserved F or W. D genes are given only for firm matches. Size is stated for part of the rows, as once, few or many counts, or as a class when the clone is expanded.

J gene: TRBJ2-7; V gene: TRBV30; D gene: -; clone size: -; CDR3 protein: CAWSQGIGSYEQYF; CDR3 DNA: TGTGCCTGGAGTCAGGGGATCGGCTCCTACGAGCAGTACTTC
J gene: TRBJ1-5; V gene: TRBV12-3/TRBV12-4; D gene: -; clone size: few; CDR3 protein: CASSSEARQPQHF; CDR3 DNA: TGTGCCAGCAGTTCCGAGGCCCGGCAGCCCCAGCATTTT
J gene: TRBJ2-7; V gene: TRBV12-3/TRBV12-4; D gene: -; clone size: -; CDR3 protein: CASSPWDNGHEQYF; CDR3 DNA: TGTGCCAGCAGCCCATGGGATAACGGTCACGAGCAGTACTTC
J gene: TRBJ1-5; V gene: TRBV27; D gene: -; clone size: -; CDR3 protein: CARVREGEGQPQHF; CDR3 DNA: TGTGCCAGAGTTCGCGAGGGAGAGGGTCAGCCCCAGCATTTT
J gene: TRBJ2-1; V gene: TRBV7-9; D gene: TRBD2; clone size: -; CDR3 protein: CASSLVLAGGYNEQFF; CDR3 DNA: TGTGCCAGCAGCTTAGTACTAGCGGGAGGGTACAATGAGCAGTTCTTC
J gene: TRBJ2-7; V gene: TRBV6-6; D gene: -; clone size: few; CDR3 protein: CASSYVQGGYEQYF; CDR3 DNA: TGTGCCAGCAGTTACGTTCAGGGGGGGTACGAGCAGTACTTC
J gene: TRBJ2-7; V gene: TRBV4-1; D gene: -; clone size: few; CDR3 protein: CASSQVTESYEQYF; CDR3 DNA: TGCGCCAGCAGCCAAGTTACGGAATCCTACGAGCAGTACTTC
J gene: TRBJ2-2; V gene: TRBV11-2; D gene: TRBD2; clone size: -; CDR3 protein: CASSASSGEYTWELFF; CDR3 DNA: TGTGCCAGCAGCGCGAGTAGCGGGGAGTACACCTGGGAGCTGTTTTTT
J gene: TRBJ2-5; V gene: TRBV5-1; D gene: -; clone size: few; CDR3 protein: CASSLGQASRETQYF; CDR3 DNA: TGCGCCAGCAGCTTGGGTCAGGCCTCCCGGGAGACCCAGTACTTC
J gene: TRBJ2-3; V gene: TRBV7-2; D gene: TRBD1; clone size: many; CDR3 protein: CASSLRTGGEWISDTQYF; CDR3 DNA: TGTGCCAGCAGCTTACGGACAGGGGGCGAATGGATTTCAGATACGCAGTATTTT
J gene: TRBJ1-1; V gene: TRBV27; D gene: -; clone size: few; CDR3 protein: CASSFFGGGPNTEAFF; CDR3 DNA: TGTGCCAGCAGTTTTTTCGGGGGAGGACCGAACACTGAAGCTTTCTTT
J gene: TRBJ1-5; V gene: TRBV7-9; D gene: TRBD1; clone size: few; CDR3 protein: CASSPGQGARPQHF; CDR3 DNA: TGTGCCAGCAGCCCAGGACAGGGGGCTAGGCCCCAGCATTTT
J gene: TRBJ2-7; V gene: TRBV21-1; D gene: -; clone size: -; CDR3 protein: CASSKGQGADYEQYF; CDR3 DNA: TGTGCCAGCAGCAAAGGACAGGGCGCGGACTACGAGCAGTACTTC
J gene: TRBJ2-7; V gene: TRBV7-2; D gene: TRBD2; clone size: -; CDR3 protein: CASSLEEGGPYEQYF; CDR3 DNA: TGTGCCAGCAGCTTAGAGGAGGGAGGGCCCTACGAGCAGTACTTC
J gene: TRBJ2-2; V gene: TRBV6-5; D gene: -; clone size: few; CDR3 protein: CASSYGWSRTGELFF; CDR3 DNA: TGTGCCAGCAGTTACGGATGGAGTCGCACCGGGGAGCTGTTTTTT
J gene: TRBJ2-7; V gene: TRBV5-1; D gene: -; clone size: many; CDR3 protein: CASSLAGFSYEQYF; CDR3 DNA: TGCGCCAGCAGCTTGGCCGGCTTCTCCTACGAGCAGTACTTC
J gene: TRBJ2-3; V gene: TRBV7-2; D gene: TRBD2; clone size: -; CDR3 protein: CASSLVLPSGYTDTQYF; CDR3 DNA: TGTGCCAGCAGCTTAGTGCTGCCTAGCGGGTACACAGATACGCAGTATTTT
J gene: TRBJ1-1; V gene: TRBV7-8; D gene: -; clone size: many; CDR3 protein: CASSLMVNTEAFF; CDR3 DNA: TGTGCCAGCAGCTTGATGGTTAACACTGAAGCTTTCTTT
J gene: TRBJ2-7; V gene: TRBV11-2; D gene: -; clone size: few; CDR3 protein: CASSLEGSGIYEQYF; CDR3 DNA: TGTGCCAGCAGCTTAGAGGGGTCCGGGATCTACGAGCAGTACTTC
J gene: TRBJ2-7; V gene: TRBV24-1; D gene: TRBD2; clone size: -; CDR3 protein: CATSGWAGVDYEQYF; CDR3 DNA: TGTGCCACCAGTGGATGGGCGGGAGTGGACTACGAGCAGTACTTC
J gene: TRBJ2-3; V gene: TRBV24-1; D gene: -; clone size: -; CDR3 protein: CATSDLSNTQYF; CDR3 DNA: TGTGCCACCAGTGATTTATCGAATACGCAGTATTTT
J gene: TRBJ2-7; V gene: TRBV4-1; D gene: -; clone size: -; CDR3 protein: CASSQEKAYEQYF; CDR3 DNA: TGCGCCAGCAGCCAAGAGAAGGCCTACGAGCAGTACTTC
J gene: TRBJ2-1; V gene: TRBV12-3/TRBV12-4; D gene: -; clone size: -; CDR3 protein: CASNRDGSSYNEQFF; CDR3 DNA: TGTGCCAGCAACCGGGACGGGAGCTCCTACAATGAGCAGTTCTTC
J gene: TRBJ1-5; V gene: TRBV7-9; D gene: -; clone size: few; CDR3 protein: CASAPTNQPQHF; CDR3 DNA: TGTGCCAGCGCGCCGACCAATCAGCCCCAGCATTTT
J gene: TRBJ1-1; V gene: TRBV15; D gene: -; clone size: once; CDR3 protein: CATSQPGWTEAFF; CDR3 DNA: TGTGCCACCAGTCAACCCGGGTGGACTGAAGCTTTCTTT
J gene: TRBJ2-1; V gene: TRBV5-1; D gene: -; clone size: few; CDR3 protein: CASSYRDSRYNEQFF; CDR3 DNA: TGCGCCAGCAGCTACCGGGACTCGAGATACAATGAGCAGTTCTTC
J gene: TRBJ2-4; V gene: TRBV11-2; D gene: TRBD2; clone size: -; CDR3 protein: CASSLGRGGAIQYF; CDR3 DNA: TGTGCCAGCAGCTTAGGACGGGGGGGAGCAATTCAGTACTTC
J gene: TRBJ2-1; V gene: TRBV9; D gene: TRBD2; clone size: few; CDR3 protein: CASSVSGTSGAPYEQFF; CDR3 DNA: TGTGCCAGCAGCGTTTCCGGGACTAGCGGGGCCCCGTATGAGCAGTTCTTC
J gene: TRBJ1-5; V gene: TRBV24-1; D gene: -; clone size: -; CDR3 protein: CATSDLRGWPQHF; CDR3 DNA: TGTGCCACCAGTGATTTACGGGGGTGGCCCCAGCATTTT
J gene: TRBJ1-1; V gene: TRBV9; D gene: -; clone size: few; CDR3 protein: CASSEWTVNTEAFF; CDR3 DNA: TGTGCCAGCAGCGAATGGACGGTGAACACTGAAGCTTTCTTT
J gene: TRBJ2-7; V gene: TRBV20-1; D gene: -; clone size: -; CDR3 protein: CSAELPMSYEQYF; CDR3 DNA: TGCAGTGCCGAGCTGCCAATGTCCTACGAGCAGTACTTC
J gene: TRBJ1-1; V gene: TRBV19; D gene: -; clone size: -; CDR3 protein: CASSILAGAMMLNTEAFF; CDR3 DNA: TGTGCCAGTAGTATATTGGCAGGGGCTATGATGTTGAACACTGAAGCTTTCTTT
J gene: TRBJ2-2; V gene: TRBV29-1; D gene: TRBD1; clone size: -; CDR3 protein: CSVLTWDRNTGELFF; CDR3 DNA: TGCAGCGTCCTCACTTGGGACAGAAACACCGGGGAGCTGTTTTTT
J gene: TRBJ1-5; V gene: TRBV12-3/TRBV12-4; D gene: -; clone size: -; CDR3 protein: CASSLATGYQPQHF; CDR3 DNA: TGTGCCAGCAGTTTAGCCACAGGGTATCAGCCCCAGCATTTT
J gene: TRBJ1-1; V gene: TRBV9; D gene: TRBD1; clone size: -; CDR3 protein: CASSVAVAGQGVSEAFF; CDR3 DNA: TGTGCCAGCAGCGTAGCAGTCGCGGGACAGGGTGTGTCCGAAGCTTTCTTT
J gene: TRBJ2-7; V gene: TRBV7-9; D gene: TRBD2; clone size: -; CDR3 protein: CASSWRYSQREDLYEQYF; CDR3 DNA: TGTGCCAGCAGCTGGAGGTACAGCCAGCGGGAGGACCTATACGAGCAGTACTTC
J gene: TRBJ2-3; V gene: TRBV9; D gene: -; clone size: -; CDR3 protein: CASSVVFTDTQYF; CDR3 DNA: TGTGCCAGCAGCGTTGTGTTCACAGATACGCAGTATTTT
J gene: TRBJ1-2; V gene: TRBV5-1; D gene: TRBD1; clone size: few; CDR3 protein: CASSPTGGDPSYGYTF; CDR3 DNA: TGCGCCAGCAGCCCAACAGGGGGGGACCCAAGCTATGGCTACACCTTC
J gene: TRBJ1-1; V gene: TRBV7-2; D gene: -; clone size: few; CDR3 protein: CASSLRPENTEAFF; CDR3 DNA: TGTGCCAGCAGCTTACGCCCAGAGAACACTGAAGCTTTCTTT
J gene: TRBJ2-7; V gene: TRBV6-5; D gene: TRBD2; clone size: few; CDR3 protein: CASSYNPAGGPSSYEQYF; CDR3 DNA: TGTGCCAGCAGTTATAACCCAGCGGGAGGACCTAGCTCCTACGAGCAGTACTTC
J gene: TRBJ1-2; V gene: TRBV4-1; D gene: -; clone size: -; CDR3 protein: CASSPRGPYGYTF; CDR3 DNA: TGCGCCAGCAGCCCTCGAGGGCCTTATGGCTACACCTTC
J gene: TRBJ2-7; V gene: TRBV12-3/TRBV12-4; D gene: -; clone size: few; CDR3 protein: CASSELGVHEQYF; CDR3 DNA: TGTGCCAGCAGCGAACTAGGGGTCCACGAGCAGTACTTC
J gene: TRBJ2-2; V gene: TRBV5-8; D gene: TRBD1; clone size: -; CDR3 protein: CATGDRVAGELFF; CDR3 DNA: TGTGCCACCGGGGACAGGGTCGCCGGGGAGCTGTTTTTT
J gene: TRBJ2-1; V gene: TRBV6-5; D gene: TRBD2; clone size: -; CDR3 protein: CASSSSGSWDNEQFF; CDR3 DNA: TGTGCCAGCAGCTCTAGCGGGAGTTGGGACAATGAGCAGTTCTTC
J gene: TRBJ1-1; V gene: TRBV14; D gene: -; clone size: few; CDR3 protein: CASSPSGGAEAFF; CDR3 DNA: TGTGCCAGCAGCCCGAGCGGAGGTGCTGAAGCTTTCTTT
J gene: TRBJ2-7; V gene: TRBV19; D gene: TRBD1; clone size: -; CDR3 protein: CATGTGFHEQYF; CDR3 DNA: TGTGCTACCGGGACAGGGTTCCACGAGCAGTACTTC
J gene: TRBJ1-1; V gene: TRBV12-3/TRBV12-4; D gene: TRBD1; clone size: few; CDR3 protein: CASSPRGFGYTEAFF; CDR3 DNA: TGTGCCAGCAGCCCCAGGGGGTTTGGGTACACTGAAGCTTTCTTT
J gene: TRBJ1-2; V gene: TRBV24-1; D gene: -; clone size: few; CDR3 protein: CATSDSGIGYTF; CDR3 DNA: TGTGCCACCAGTGATTCAGGGATTGGCTACACCTTC
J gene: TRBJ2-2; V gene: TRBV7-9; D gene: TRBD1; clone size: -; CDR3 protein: CASSTFLRTGANTGELFF; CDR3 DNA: TGTGCCAGCAGCACTTTCCTAAGGACAGGTGCGAACACCGGGGAGCTGTTTTTT
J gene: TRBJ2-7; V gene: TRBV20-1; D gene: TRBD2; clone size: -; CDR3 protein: CSARAKASGSVYEQYF; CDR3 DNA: TGCAGTGCTAGGGCTAAAGCTAGCGGGAGCGTATACGAGCAGTACTTC
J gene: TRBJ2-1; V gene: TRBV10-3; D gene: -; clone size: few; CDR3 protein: CAISEPKGSNEQFF; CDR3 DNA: TGTGCCATCAGTGAGCCCAAGGGGAGCAATGAGCAGTTCTTC